This note documents a single T cell receptor beta chain sequence. Its antigen is unknown. The germline gene is not matched at one end of the junction; a read error may be the cause. Amplified regions were TCR beta CDR3 sequences from RNA transcripts. The HTBI primer set was used in a first-round RT-PCR of the TCR CDR3. Each CDR3 protein is one row after TCRdb ran MiXCR on the multiplex PCR reads. Among 550,000 to 850,000 distinct CDR3 sequences, roughly a sixth were seen once, and the ten largest hold roughly 17%. Diagnoses rested on clinical symptoms, serum thyroxine and TRAb, thyroid ultrasound and orbital computed tomography. Sampled blood dates from first hyperthyroidism diagnosis, and it precedes any ophthalmopathy symptoms. The entry originates in a study of T cells in Graves' hyperthyroidism and ophthalmopathy. General study results and limits: In the blood, most expanded thyroid clonotypes above 0.001 appeared as well. In validation, the model predicted ophthalmopathy. These predictions came a median about 6.5 months before onset.

Germline CDR1 SGHRS, CDR2 YFSETQ. This CDR3 is 15 amino acids long. This chain uses TRBV5-1 with TRBJ2-1, with 8 nucleotides matching TRBD2. The sequence was obtained from a woman between 45 and 65 years old with Graves' hyperthyroidism that later progressed to Graves' ophthalmopathy. Specimen: blood. CDR3 residues: CASSLAGGEENEQFF. CDR3 in DNA: TGTGCCAGCAGCTTGGCCGGGGGGGAGGAGAATGAGCAGTTCTTC.